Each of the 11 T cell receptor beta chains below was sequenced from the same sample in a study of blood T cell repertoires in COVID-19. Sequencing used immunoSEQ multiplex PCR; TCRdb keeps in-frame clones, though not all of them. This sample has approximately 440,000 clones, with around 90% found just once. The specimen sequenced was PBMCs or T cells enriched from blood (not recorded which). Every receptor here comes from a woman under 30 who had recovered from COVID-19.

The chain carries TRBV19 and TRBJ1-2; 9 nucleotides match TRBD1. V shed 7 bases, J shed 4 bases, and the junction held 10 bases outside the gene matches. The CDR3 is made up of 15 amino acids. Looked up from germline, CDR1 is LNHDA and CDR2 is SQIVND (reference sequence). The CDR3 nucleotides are TGTGCCAGTACCACGGGACAGGGAACGAGCTATGGCTACACCTTC. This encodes CASTTGQGTSYGYTF.

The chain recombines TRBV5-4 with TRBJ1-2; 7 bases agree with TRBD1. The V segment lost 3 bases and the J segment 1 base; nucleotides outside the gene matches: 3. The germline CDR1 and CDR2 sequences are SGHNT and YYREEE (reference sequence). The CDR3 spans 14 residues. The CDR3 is CASSSRQGNYGYTF. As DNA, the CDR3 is TGTGCCAGCAGCTCCCGACAGGGTAACTATGGCTACACCTTC.

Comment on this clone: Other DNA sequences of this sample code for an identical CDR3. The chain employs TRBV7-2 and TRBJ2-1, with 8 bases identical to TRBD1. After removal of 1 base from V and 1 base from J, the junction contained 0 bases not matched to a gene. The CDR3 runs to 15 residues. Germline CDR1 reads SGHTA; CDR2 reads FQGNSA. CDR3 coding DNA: TGTGCCAGCAGCTTAGACAGGGGGTCCTACAATGAGCAGTTCTTC. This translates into CASSLDRGSYNEQFF.

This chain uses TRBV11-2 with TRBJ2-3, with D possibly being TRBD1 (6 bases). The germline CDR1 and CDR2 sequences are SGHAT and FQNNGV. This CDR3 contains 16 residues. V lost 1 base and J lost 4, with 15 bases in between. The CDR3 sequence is CASSLGTGFRADTQYF. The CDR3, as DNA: TGTGCCAGCAGCTTAGGAACAGGGTTTCGTGCAGATACGCAGTATTTT.

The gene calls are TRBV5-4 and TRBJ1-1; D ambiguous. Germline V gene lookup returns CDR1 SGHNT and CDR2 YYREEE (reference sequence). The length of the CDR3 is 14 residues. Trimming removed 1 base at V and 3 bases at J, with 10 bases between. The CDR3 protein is CASSLSPEDTEAFF. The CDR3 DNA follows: TGTGCCAGCAGCTTGTCCCCGGAGGACACTGAAGCTTTCTTT.

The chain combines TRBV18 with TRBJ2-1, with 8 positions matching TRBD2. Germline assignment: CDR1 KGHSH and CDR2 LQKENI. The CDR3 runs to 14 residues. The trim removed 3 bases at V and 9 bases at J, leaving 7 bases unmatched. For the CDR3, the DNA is TGTGCCAGCTCACCTCAGACTAGCGCGGCTGAGCAGTTCTTC. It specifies CASSPQTSAAEQFF. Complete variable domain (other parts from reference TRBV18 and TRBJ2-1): NAGVMQNPRHLVRRRGQEARLRCSPMKGHSHVYWYRQLPEEGLKFMVYLQKENIIDESGMPKERFSAEFPKEGPSILRIQQVVRGDSAAYFCASSPQTSAAEQFFGPGTRLTVL.

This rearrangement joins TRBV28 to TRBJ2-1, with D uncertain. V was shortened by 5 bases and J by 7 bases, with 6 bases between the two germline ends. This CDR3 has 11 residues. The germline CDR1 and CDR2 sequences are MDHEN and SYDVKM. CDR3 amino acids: CASSLSNEQFF. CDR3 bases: TGTGCCAGCAGTCTGAGTAATGAGCAGTTCTTC.

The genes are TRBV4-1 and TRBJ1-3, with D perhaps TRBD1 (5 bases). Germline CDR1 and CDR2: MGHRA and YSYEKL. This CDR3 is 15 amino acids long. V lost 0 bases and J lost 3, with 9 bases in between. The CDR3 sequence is CASSQDDGGGNTIYF. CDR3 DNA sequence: TGCGCCAGCAGCCAAGACGACGGGGGTGGAAACACCATATATTTT.

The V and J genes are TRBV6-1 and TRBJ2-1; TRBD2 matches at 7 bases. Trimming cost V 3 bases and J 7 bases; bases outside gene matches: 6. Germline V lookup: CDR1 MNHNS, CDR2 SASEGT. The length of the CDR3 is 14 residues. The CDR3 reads CASSETGGGNEQFF. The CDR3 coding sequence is TGTGCCAGCAGTGAGACCGGCGGGGGAAATGAGCAGTTCTTC.

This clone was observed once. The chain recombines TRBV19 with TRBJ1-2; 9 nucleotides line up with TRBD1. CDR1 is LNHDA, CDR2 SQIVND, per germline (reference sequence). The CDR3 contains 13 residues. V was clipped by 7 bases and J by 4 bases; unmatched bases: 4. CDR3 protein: CASTTGGGYGYTF. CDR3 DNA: TGTGCCAGTACCACAGGGGGCGGCTATGGCTACACCTTC. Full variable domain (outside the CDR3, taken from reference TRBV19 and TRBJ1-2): DGGITQSPKYLFRKEGQNVTLSCEQNLNHDAMYWYRQDPGQGLRLIYYSQIVNDFQKGDIAEGYSVSREKKESFPLTVTSAQKNPTAFYLCASTTGGGYGYTFGSGTRLTVV.

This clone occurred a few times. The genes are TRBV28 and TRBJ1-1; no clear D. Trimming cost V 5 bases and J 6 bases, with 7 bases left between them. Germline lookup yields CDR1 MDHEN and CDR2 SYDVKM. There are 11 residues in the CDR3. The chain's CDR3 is CASSPYSEAFF. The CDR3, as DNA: TGTGCCAGCAGTCCTTATTCTGAAGCTTTCTTT.